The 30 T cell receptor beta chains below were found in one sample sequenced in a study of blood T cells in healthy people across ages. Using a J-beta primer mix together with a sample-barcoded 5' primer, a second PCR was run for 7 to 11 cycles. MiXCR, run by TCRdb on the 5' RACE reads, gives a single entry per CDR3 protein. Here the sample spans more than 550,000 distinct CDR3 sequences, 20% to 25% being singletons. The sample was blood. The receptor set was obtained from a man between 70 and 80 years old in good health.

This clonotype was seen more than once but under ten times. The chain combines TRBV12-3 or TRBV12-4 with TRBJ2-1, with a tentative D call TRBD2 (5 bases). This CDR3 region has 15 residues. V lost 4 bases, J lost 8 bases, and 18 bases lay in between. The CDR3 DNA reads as TGTGCCAGCAGTTATTCCCGCACTGCCGGGGATGAGCAGTTCTTC. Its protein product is CASSYSRTAGDEQFF.

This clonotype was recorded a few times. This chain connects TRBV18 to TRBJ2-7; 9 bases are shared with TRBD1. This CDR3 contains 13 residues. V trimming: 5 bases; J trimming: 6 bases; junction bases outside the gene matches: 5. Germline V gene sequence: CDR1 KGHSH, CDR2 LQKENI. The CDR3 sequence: CASSGTGNSEQYF. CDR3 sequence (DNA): TGTGCCAGCTCAGGGACAGGGAACAGCGAGCAGTACTTC.

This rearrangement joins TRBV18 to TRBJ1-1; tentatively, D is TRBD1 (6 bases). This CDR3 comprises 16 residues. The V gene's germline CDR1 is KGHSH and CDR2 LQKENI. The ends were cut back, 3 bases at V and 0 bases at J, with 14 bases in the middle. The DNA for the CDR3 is TGTGCCAGCTCACCGCAAGGGGGAACCATGAACACTGAAGCTTTCTTT. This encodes CASSPQGGTMNTEAFF.

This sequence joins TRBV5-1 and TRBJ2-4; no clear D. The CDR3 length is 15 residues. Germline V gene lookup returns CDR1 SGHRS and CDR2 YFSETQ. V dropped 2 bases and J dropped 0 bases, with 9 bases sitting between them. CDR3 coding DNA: TGCGCCAGCAGCTTTGGGGTGCTAGCCAAAAACATTCAGTACTTC. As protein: CASSFGVLAKNIQYF. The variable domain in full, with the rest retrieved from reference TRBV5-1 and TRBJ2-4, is KAGVTQTPRYLIKTRGQQVTLSCSPISGHRSVSWYQQTPGQGLQFLFEYFSETQRNKGNFPGRFSGRQFSNSRSEMNVSTLELGDSALYLCASSFGVLAKNIQYFGAGTRLSVL.

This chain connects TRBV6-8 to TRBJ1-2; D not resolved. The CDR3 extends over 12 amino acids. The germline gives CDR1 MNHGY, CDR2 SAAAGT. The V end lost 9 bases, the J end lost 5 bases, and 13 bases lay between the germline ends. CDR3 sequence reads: CASSPQEYGYTF. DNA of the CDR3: TGTGCCAGTTCACCCCAGGAGTATGGCTACACCTTC.

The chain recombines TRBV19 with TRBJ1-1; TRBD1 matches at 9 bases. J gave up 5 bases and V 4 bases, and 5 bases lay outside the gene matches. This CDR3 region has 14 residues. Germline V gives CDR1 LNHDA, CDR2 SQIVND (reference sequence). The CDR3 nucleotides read TGTGCCAGTAGTACCTGGACAGGGGAGACTGAAGCTTTCTTT. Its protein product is CASSTWTGETEAFF.

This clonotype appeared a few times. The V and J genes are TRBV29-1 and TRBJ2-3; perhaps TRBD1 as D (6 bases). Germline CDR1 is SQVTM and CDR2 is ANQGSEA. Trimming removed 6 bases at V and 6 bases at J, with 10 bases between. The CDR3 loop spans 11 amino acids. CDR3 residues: CSVQGRDTQYF. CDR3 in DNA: TGCAGCGTACAGGGTCGGGATACGCAGTATTTT.

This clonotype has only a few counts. The CDR3 nucleotides are TGCAGTGCGCTTATTATGAACACTGAAGCTTTCTTT. This codes for CSALIMNTEAFF. This chain connects TRBV20-1 to TRBJ1-1; D call uncertain. The CDR3 has 12 amino acids. The V gene's germline CDR1 is DFQATT and CDR2 SNEGSKA (reference sequence). V was trimmed by 6 bases and J by 0 bases, leaving 8 bases between them.

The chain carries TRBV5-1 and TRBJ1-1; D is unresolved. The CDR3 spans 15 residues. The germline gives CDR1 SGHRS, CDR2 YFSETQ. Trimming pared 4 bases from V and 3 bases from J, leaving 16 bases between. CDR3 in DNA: TGCGCCAGCAGCCCCGTCGGAGGGAGGGACACTGAAGCTTTCTTT. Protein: CASSPVGGRDTEAFF.

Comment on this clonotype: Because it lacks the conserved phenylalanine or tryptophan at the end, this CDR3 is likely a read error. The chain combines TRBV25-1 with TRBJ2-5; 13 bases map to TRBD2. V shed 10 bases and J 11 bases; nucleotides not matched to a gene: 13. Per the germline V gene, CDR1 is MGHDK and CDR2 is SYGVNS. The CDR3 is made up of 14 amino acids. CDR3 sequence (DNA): TGTGCCAACAGAGGACTAGCGGGAGCTGGGGAGCAGTACGTC. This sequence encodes CANRGLAGAGEQYV.

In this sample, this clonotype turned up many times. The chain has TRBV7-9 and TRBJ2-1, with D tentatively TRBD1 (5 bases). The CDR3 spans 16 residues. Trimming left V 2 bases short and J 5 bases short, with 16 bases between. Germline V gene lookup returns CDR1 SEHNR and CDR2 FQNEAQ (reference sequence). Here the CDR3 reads CASSLWGLRTHNEQFF. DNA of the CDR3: TGTGCCAGCAGCTTATGGGGCTTACGGACCCACAATGAGCAGTTCTTC.

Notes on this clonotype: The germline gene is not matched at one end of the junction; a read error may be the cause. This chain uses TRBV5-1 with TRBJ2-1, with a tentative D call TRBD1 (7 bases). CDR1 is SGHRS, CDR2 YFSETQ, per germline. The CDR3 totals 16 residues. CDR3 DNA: TGCGCCAACAGCTTGCGGGGTCAACAGGGGCAGAATGAGCAGTTCTTC. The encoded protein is CANSLRGQQGQNEQFF.

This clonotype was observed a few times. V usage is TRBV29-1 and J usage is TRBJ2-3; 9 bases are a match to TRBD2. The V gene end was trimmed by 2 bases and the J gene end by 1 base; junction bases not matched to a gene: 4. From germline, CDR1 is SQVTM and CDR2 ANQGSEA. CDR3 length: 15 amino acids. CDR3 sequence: CSVELASGGTDTQYF. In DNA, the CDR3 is TGCAGCGTTGAACTGGCTAGCGGGGGCACAGATACGCAGTATTTT.

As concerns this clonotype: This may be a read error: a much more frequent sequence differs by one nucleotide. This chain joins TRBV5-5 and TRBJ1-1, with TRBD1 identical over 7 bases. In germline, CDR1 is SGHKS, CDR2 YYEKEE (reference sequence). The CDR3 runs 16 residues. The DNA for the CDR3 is TGTGCCAGCAGCCTTGCGACAGGGCCCATGAACACTGAAGCTCTCTTT. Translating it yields CASSLATGPMNTEALF.

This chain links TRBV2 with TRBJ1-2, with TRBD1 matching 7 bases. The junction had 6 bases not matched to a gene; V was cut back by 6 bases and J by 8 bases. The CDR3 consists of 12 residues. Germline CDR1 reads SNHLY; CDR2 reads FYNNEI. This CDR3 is CASRTGVWGYTF. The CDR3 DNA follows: TGTGCCAGCAGAACAGGGGTGTGGGGCTACACCTTC.

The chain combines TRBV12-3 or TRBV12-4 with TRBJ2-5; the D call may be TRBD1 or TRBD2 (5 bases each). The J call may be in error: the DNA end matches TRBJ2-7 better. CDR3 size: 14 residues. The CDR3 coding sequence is TGTGCCAGCATAATGAGGGGTATGTCCTACGAGCAGTACTTC. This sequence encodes CASIMRGMSYEQYF.

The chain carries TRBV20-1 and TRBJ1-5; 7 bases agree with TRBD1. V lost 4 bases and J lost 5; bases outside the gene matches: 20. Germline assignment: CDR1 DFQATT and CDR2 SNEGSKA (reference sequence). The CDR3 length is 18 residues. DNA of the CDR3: TGCAGTGCTACCCTAGGGCAAAGGCTCCGGGACAGCGATCAGCCCCAGCATTTT. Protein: CSATLGQRLRDSDQPQHF.

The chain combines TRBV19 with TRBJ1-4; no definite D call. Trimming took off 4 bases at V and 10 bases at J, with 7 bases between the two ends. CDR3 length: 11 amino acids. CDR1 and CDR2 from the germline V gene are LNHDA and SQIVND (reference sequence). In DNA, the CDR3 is TGTGCCAGTAGTAACCCGGGAAAACTGTTTTTT. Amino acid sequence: CASSNPGKLFF.

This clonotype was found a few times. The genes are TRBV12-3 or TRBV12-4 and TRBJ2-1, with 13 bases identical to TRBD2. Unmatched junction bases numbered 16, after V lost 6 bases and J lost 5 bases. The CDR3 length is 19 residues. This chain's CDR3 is CASSLFPPGLAGVNNEQFF. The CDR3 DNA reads TGTGCCAGCAGCCTTTTCCCACCCGGACTAGCGGGAGTTAACAATGAGCAGTTCTTC.

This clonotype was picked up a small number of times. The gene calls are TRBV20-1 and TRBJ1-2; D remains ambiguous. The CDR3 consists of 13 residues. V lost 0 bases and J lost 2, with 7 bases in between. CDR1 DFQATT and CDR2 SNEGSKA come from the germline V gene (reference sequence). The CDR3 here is CSAREAGNYGYTF. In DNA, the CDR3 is TGCAGTGCTAGAGAGGCAGGAAACTATGGCTACACCTTC.

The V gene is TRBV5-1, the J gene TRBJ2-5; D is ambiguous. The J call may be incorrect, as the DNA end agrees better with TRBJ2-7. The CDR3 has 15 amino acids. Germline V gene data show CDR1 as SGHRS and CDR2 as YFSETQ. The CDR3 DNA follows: TGCGCCAGCAGCTTGGAAACCGGTGGGGTGTACGAGCAGTACTTC. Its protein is CASSLETGGVYEQYF.

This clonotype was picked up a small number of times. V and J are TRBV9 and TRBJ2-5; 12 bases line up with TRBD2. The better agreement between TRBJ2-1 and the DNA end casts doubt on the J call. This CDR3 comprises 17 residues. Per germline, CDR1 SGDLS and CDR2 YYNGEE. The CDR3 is CASSVFSGLAGRNEQFF. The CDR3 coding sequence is TGTGCCAGCAGCGTATTCAGTGGACTAGCGGGAAGGAATGAGCAGTTCTTC.

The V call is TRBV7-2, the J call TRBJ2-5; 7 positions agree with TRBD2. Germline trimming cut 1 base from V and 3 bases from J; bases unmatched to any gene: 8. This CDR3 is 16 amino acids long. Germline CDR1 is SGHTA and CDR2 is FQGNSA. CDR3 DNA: TGTGCCAGCAGCTTAGTCCCTAGCGGTATGGAAGAGACCCAGTACTTC. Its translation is CASSLVPSGMEETQYF.

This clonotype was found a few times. The CDR3 region is CASSLPVSGRDTQYF. The CDR3 bases are TGTGCCAGCAGCTTACCGGTTTCGGGTAGGGATACGCAGTATTTT. This sequence joins TRBV7-8 and TRBJ2-3; D not certain. The CDR3 loop spans 15 amino acids. From germline, CDR1 is SGHVS and CDR2 FQNEAQ. V was trimmed by 2 bases and J by 6 bases, leaving 15 bases between them.

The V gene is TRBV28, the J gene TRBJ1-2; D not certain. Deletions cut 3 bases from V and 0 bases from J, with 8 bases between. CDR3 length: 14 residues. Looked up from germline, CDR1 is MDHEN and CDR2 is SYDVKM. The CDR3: CASSFYGPNYGYTF. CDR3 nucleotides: TGTGCCAGCAGTTTCTATGGACCTAACTATGGCTACACCTTC.

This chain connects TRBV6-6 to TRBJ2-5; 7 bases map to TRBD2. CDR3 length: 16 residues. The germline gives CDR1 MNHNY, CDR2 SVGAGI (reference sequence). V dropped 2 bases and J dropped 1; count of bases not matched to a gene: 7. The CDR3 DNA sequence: TGTGCCAGCAGTTACCCAGGGCAGCGGGGCCAAGAGACCCAGTACTTC. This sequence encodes CASSYPGQRGQETQYF.

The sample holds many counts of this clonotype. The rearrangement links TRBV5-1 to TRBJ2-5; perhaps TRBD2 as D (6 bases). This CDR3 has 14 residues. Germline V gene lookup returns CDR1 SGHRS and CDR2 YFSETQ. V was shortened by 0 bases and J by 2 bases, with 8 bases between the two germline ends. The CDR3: CASSLDGGQETQYF. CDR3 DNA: TGCGCCAGCAGCTTGGACGGAGGGCAAGAGACCCAGTACTTC.

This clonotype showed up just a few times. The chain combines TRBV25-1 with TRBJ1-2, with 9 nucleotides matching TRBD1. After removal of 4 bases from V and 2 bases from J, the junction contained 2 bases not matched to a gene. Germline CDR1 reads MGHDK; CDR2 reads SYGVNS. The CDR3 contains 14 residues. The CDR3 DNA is TGTGCCAGCAGTGGGGGGACAGGGAACTATGGCTACACCTTC. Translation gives CASSGGTGNYGYTF.

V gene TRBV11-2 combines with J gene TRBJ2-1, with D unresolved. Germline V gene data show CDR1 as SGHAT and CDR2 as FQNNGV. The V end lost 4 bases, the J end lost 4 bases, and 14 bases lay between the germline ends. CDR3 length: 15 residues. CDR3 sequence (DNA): TGTGCCAGCAGCTCAACCCCCACCGGTTACAATGAGCAGTTCTTC. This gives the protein CASSSTPTGYNEQFF. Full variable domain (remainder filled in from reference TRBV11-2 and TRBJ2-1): EAGVAQSPRYKIIEKRQSVAFWCNPISGHATLYWYQQILGQGPKLLIQFQNNGVVDDSQLPKDRFSAERLKGVDSTLKIQPAKLEDSAVYLCASSSTPTGYNEQFFGPGTRLTVL.

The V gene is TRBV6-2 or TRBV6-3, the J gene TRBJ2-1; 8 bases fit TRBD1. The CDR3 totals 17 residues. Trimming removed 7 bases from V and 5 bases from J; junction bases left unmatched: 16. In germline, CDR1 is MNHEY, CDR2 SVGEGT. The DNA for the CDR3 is TGTGCCAGCACCCCCGAATCCAGGACAGGGAACAACAATGAGCAGTTCTTC. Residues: CASTPESRTGNNNEQFF.